This is a list of T cell receptor beta chains from one sample in a study of blood T cell repertoires in COVID-19. Only in-frame clones appear in the TCRdb table, and some are missing; sequencing was by immunoSEQ multiplex PCR. This sample yields approximately 75,000 clones, of which more than 70% are seen a single time; 9.5% to 15% belongs to the top ten. Material: peripheral blood. These receptors were collected from a man aged 50-60 years with COVID-19, enrolled during active disease. CDR3s leave out the opening cysteine and the closing phenylalanine or tryptophan.

CDR3 protein: ASPQDPSYEQY; J gene: TRBJ2-7; V gene: TRBV6-4
CDR3 protein: ASFRDRGPYEQY; J gene: TRBJ2-7; V gene: TRBV6-5
CDR3 protein: ASSISVGGSQPQH; J gene: TRBJ1-5; V gene: TRBV19
CDR3 protein: ASSDSGVFYNEQF; J gene: TRBJ2-1; V gene: TRBV2
CDR3 protein: AIRGTGMGEKLF; J gene: TRBJ1-4; V gene: TRBV10-3
CDR3 protein: ASTSRGTSGHNEQF; J gene: TRBJ2-1; V gene: TRBV6-6
CDR3 protein: ASSLVGAGSSYNEQF; J gene: TRBJ2-1; V gene: TRBV5-6
CDR3 protein: ASSETIGQY; J gene: TRBJ2-7; V gene: TRBV6-1
CDR3 protein: ASSLEPGGQETQY; J gene: TRBJ2-5; V gene: TRBV5-5
CDR3 protein: ASNHDRGLSDTQY; J gene: TRBJ2-3; V gene: TRBV6-5
CDR3 protein: ASSLRQAYEQY; J gene: TRBJ2-7; V gene: TRBV28
CDR3 protein: ASSLQGGRQGHQPQH; J gene: TRBJ1-5; V gene: TRBV27
CDR3 protein: ASSHGRTYEQY; J gene: TRBJ2-7; V gene: TRBV28
CDR3 protein: ASSIAGYETQY; J gene: TRBJ2-5; V gene: TRBV19
CDR3 protein: ASSRGGGTGELF; J gene: TRBJ2-2; V gene: TRBV6-5
CDR3 protein: ASSVSGRFSDEQF; J gene: TRBJ2-1; V gene: TRBV5-1
CDR3 protein: ASRRNTEAF; J gene: TRBJ1-1; V gene: TRBV3-1/TRBV3-2
CDR3 protein: ASSDSSLATQF; J gene: TRBJ2-1; V gene: TRBV6-4
CDR3 protein: AWSLGRNTEAF; J gene: TRBJ1-1; V gene: TRBV30
CDR3 protein: ASSLPGTGEYEQY; J gene: TRBJ2-7; V gene: TRBV5-1
CDR3 protein: ASARTYEQY; J gene: TRBJ2-7; V gene: TRBV28
CDR3 protein: ASSPPGTGRTEAF; J gene: TRBJ1-1; V gene: TRBV18
CDR3 protein: ASSFDGGGKLF; J gene: TRBJ1-4; V gene: TRBV27
CDR3 protein: ASNSPGGQETQY; J gene: TRBJ2-5; V gene: TRBV11-2
CDR3 protein: ASNQIAGHLNTGELF; J gene: TRBJ2-2; V gene: TRBV19
CDR3 protein: ASSSLEPYEQY; J gene: TRBJ2-7; V gene: TRBV5-6
CDR3 protein: ASSSPKGGASNGYT; J gene: TRBJ1-2; V gene: TRBV7-2
CDR3 protein: ASSLETGANYGYT; J gene: TRBJ1-2; V gene: TRBV6-5